This T cell receptor (beta chain) originates from a study of human T cells and chemical hapten exposure. Across the study: The study sensitized with 2% DPC on a 2 cm by 2 cm patch of upper inner arm skin.

This clonotype turned up a few times. Its antigen is currently unknown. The time point is: patch test 3, about 24 weeks after DPC sensitization. Treatment specified: therapeutic diphenylcyclopropenone sensitization with weekly scalp DPC. There are 15 residues in the CDR3. Germline CDR1 MDHEN, CDR2 SYDVKM. The V and J ends lost 6 bases and 5 bases respectively, with 19 bases between them. From the RACE reads, TCRdb called clonotypes with MiXCR, one entry per CDR3 protein. The sample shows roughly 100,000 distinct CDR3 sequences, under 40% of them seen only once. Study-level results: DPC sensitization did not alter TCRs above 1 in 1000 frequency. A positive correlation with patch test score was found for PT1 expanded TCR counts.

The sample in question was whole blood, obtained in connection with sensitization to the hapten diphenylcyclopropenone (DPC). The chain links TRBV28 to TRBJ1-1; a weak D match, TRBD1 (5 bases). This sequence originates from a man aged 35 to 55 with alopecia areata. Some clones in this sample may be carry-over from other donors' samples. The CDR3 reads CASSRIGGMGTEAFF. The CDR3 DNA reads as TGTGCCAGCAGCCGGATCGGGGGAATGGGGACTGAAGCTTTCTTT. Drawing the rest from reference TRBV28 and TRBJ1-1, the complete variable domain is DVKVTQSSRYLVKRTGEKVFLECVQDMDHENMFWYRQDPGLGLRLIYFSYDVKMKEKGDIPEGYSVSREKKERFSLILESASTNQTSMYLCASSRIGGMGTEAFFGQGTRLTVV.